The rows below give T cell receptor beta chains drawn from one sample of a study of blood T cell repertoires in COVID-19. TCRdb keeps only in-frame clones here, not all; method: immunoSEQ multiplex PCR. The table records just under 40,000 clones, almost 85% of them present only once. Sequencing used peripheral blood. The receptors were gathered from a human donor in a cohort sampled during active COVID-19. Both conserved end residues are part of each CDR3. A D gene is named only where the DNA matches it firmly. Rows give clone size only sometimes, using once, few, many, or a class for an expanded clone.

v_call,d_call,cdr3_length,j_call,clone_size,cdr3_aa,cdr3_nt
TRBV9,-,16,TRBJ1-3,-,CANSALQAMGGNTIYF,TGTGCCAACAGCGCTCTACAGGCCATGGGGGGAAACACCATATATTTT
TRBV19,TRBD1,17,TRBJ2-1,once,CATTGGIGQGGYNEQFF,TGTGCCACCACCGGGGGGATCGGACAGGGGGGCTACAATGAGCAGTTCTTC
TRBV19,-,15,TRBJ2-6,few,CASRQDHSGANVLTF,TGTGCCAGCAGACAGGACCACTCTGGGGCCAACGTCCTGACTTTC
TRBV30,TRBD1,15,TRBJ1-1,-,CAWSVGTGGDTEAFF,TGTGCCTGGAGTGTTGGAACAGGGGGAGACACTGAAGCTTTCTTT
TRBV19,TRBD2,14,TRBJ2-3,-,CASSTLAGTDTQYF,TGTGCCAGTAGTACTCTAGCGGGCACAGATACGCAGTATTTT
TRBV7-3,-,14,TRBJ2-2,few,CASSFAGDGGELFF,TGTGCCAGCAGCTTTGCAGGGGATGGCGGGGAGCTGTTTTTT
TRBV9,-,14,TRBJ2-7,-,CASSVEERSSEQYF,TGTGCCAGCAGCGTAGAGGAGCGATCGAGCGAGCAGTACTTC
TRBV5-1,TRBD2,17,TRBJ2-3,-,CASSPKRTSSTTDTQYF,TGCGCCAGCAGCCCAAAAAGGACTAGCTCAACCACAGATACGCAGTATTTT
TRBV3-1/TRBV3-2,-,14,TRBJ1-4,few,CASSLRGRNEKLFF,TGTGCCAGCAGCCTCAGGGGAAGAAATGAAAAACTGTTTTTT
TRBV18,-,16,TRBJ2-5,few,CASSPPGRDWQETQYF,TGTGCCAGCTCACCACCCGGCAGGGATTGGCAAGAGACCCAGTACTTC
TRBV20-1,-,14,TRBJ2-2,-,CSASTGGGTGELFF,TGCAGTGCTAGTACAGGGGGAGGGACCGGGGAGCTGTTTTTT
TRBV27,-,18,TRBJ2-1,few,CASSLSIRRTIGYNEQFF,TGTGCCAGCAGTTTATCGATAAGGAGGACCATTGGCTACAATGAGCAGTTCTTC
TRBV11-1,-,15,TRBJ2-7,-,CASSPDTLRPIEQYF,TGTGCCAGCAGCCCGGACACCCTCCGGCCCATCGAGCAGTACTTC
TRBV3-1/TRBV3-2,-,14,TRBJ1-4,-,CASSQVGQKEKLFF,TGTGCCAGCAGCCAAGTTGGACAGAAAGAAAAACTGTTTTTT
TRBV4-2,-,17,TRBJ2-7,-,CASSQDPGGTSSYEQYF,TGTGCCAGCAGCCAAGATCCTGGCGGTACCAGCTCCTACGAGCAGTACTTC
TRBV14,TRBD1,16,TRBJ2-2,-,CASSQTSDRVSGELFF,TGTGCCAGCAGCCAAACCTCGGACAGGGTGTCCGGGGAGCTGTTTTTT
TRBV9,-,16,TRBJ2-2,-,CASSVRGDLYTGELFF,TGTGCCAGCAGCGTAAGAGGGGACTTGTACACCGGGGAGCTGTTTTTT
TRBV2,TRBD2,15,TRBJ2-7,-,CASSEEREDPYEQYF,TGTGCCAGCAGTGAGGAGCGGGAGGACCCCTACGAGCAGTACTTC
TRBV2,-,17,TRBJ1-5,-,CASRDRTGRLSNQPQHF,TGTGCCAGCAGGGACCGTACAGGCCGCCTTAGCAATCAGCCCCAGCATTTT
TRBV7-2,-,16,TRBJ1-1,-,CASSPSSKGFNTEAFF,TGTGCCAGCAGCCCTTCCTCGAAGGGGTTTAACACTGAAGCTTTCTTT
TRBV5-1,-,14,TRBJ2-7,-,CASSLAGRVYEQYF,TGCGCCAGCAGCTTGGCCGGGAGAGTCTACGAGCAGTACTTC
TRBV20-1,TRBD1,15,TRBJ2-5,-,CSASTGTGRQETQYF,TGCAGTGCTAGTACAGGGACAGGGCGCCAAGAGACCCAGTACTTC
TRBV18,TRBD1,14,TRBJ2-7,-,CASSPRTGEYEQYF,TGTGCCAGCTCACCAAGGACAGGGGAGTACGAGCAGTACTTC
TRBV5-1,TRBD1,16,TRBJ1-1,-,CASSLAPGQGYPEAFF,TGCGCCAGCAGCTTGGCCCCGGGACAGGGGTATCCTGAAGCTTTCTTT
TRBV29-1,-,15,TRBJ1-2,-,CSVGPVDTFPGGYTF,TGCAGCGTTGGCCCCGTGGACACCTTTCCGGGTGGCTACACCTTC
TRBV11-3,-,14,TRBJ2-2,-,CASSLPGATGELFF,TGTGCCAGCAGCTTACCCGGAGCCACCGGGGAGCTGTTTTTT
TRBV6-2/TRBV6-3,TRBD2,16,TRBJ2-1,-,CASSYGPGGPGDEQFF,TGTGCCAGCAGTTACGGGCCGGGAGGGCCGGGGGATGAGCAGTTCTTC
TRBV6-2/TRBV6-3,TRBD2,18,TRBJ2-3,-,CASSYEPLTSGSRDTQYF,TGTGCCAGCAGTTACGAGCCCCTGACTAGCGGGAGTAGAGATACGCAGTATTTT
TRBV9,-,14,TRBJ2-2,-,CASSPSLLAGELFF,TGTGCCAGCAGCCCAAGCTTGTTGGCCGGGGAGCTGTTTTTT
TRBV7-9,TRBD1,15,TRBJ1-5,few,CASSFGGQGNQPQHF,TGTGCCAGCAGCTTCGGGGGACAGGGCAATCAGCCCCAGCATTTT
TRBV2,-,14,TRBJ1-3,-,CASYPGYSGNTIYF,TGTGCCAGCTATCCAGGGTACTCTGGAAACACCATATATTTT
TRBV29-1,-,12,TRBJ1-1,-,CSVARGVAEAFF,TGCAGCGTTGCCAGGGGAGTCGCTGAAGCTTTCTTT
TRBV5-6,-,16,TRBJ2-5,once,CASSLDGRGPRETQYF,TGTGCCAGCAGCTTAGATGGGCGGGGGCCACGGGAGACCCAGTACTTC
TRBV2,TRBD1,12,TRBJ1-2,-,CASSGTGYGYTF,TGTGCCAGCAGCGGGACAGGGTACGGCTACACCTTC
TRBV19,-,13,TRBJ1-1,once,CASSIGRGTEAFF,TGTGCCAGTAGTATAGGCAGGGGTACTGAAGCTTTCTTT
TRBV28,-,14,TRBJ1-2,-,CASSLSTANYGYTF,TGTGCCAGCAGTTTATCCACAGCTAACTATGGCTACACCTTC
TRBV28,TRBD1,14,TRBJ1-2,-,CASRGPGQDYGYTF,TGTGCCAGCAGGGGGCCGGGACAGGATTATGGCTACACCTTC
TRBV29-1,TRBD1,15,TRBJ2-1,-,CSTGGTGSSYNEQFF,TGCAGCACTGGGGGGACAGGGAGCTCCTACAATGAGCAGTTCTTC
TRBV6-5,TRBD1,15,TRBJ1-5,-,CASKNRQGESQPQHF,TGTGCCAGCAAAAACCGACAGGGTGAGAGTCAGCCCCAGCATTTT
TRBV5-1,TRBD2,17,TRBJ2-3,-,CASSLAYQGGGKDTQYF,TGCGCCAGCAGCTTGGCCTATCAGGGCGGGGGGAAAGATACGCAGTATTTT
TRBV15,TRBD2,13,TRBJ2-5,-,CATSRGGGETQYF,TGTGCCACCAGCAGAGGGGGAGGGGAGACCCAGTACTTC
TRBV10-2,TRBD2,15,TRBJ2-3,-,CASSGPGGPRDTQYF,TGCGCCAGCAGTGGCCCGGGGGGGCCGAGGGATACGCAGTATTTT
TRBV5-4,-,16,TRBJ2-6,-,CASSTTPNSGANVLTF,TGTGCCAGCAGCACCACACCCAACTCTGGGGCCAACGTCCTGACTTTC